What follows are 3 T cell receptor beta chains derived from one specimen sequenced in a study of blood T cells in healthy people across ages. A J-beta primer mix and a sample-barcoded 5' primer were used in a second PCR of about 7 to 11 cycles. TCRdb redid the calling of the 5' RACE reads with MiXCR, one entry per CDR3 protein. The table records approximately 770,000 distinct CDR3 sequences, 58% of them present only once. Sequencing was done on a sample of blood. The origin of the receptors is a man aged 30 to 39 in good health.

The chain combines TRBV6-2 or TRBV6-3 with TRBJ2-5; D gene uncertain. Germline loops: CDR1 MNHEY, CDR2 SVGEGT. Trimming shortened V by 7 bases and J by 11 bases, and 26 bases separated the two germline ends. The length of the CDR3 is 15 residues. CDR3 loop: CASTDPGPIYNEQYF. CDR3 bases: TGTGCCAGCACCGACCCGGGCCCTATCTACAATGAGCAGTACTTC.

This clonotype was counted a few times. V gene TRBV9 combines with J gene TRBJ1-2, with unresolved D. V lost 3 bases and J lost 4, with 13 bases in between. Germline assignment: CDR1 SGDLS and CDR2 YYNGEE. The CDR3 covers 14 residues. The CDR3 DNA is TGTGCCAGCAGCGGGCAGGACTACTTCTATGGCTACACCTTC. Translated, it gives CASSGQDYFYGYTF.

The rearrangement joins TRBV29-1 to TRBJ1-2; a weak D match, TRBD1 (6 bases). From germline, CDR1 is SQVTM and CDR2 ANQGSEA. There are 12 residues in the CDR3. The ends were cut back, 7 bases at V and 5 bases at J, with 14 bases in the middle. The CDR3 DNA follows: TGCAGCGGGGGATTACAGGGTTATGGCTACACCTTC. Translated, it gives CSGGLQGYGYTF.